The text below deals with one T cell receptor beta chain. Its cognate antigen is unknown. Assay: immunoSEQ multiplex PCR; the TCRdb copy retains only in-frame clones and omits some. The data contain about 57,000 clones, 90% to 95% of them seen just once; the ten biggest clones take up more than 20%. These data are taken from a study of OX40 agonist ivuxolimab in advanced cancers. Regarding the study as a whole: CD4+ and CD8+ blood T cells expanded clonally by week 6 at 0.1 to 3.0 mg/kg. Low normalized T-cell clonal expansion was additionally recorded for some nonresponders.

CDR1 is SGHRS and CDR2 is YFSETQ in the germline V gene. This CDR3 comprises 18 residues. Trimming removed 4 bases from V and 3 bases from J; junction bases left unmatched: 11. The TCR originated in an adult with an advanced solid tumor such as melanoma, head and neck, liver or kidney cancer. Sequences were derived from CD4+ or CD8+ T cells sorted from blood, sampled in a trial of the OX40 agonist ivuxolimab. The genes are TRBV5-1 and TRBJ2-2; 11 positions match TRBD2. CDR3 in DNA: TGCGCCAGCAGCCAGCTCCTAGCGGGAGGTTTTTACACCGGGGAGCTGTTTTTT. Translation: CASSQLLAGGFYTGELFF. Full variable domain (remainder filled in from reference TRBV5-1 and TRBJ2-2): KAGVTQTPRYLIKTRGQQVTLSCSPISGHRSVSWYQQTPGQGLQFLFEYFSETQRNKGNFPGRFSGRQFSNSRSEMNVSTLELGDSALYLCASSQLLAGGFYTGELFFGEGSRLTVL.